This entry concerns a single TCR beta chain. The antigen it binds to is not known. One base away there is no much larger clone; base qualities are not given. Healthy controls were roughly 36 blood donors whose buffy coats came from the Finnish Red Cross blood service. All TCR-sequenced material derived from peripheral blood: patient blood samples and healthy donor buffy coats. Peripheral blood mononuclear cells were isolated by Ficoll-Hypaque gradient centrifugation. Magnetic purification was used to isolate CD4+ cells from the buffy coats of the healthy controls. Genomic DNA was extracted with the Gentra Puregene Cell and Tissue kit and quantified on a Qubit 2.0 fluorometer. V is pared back by 9 bases and J by 3 bases, with 15 bases lying between the germline termini. CDR1 and CDR2 were assigned from the germline V gene as SNHLY and FYNNEI. The CDR3 holds 15 amino acids from the cysteine to the phenylalanine. Solely the CDR3 DNA is kept, with 45 bases framed from the first base.

The data derive from a study of STAT5B mutations in CD4+ large granular lymphocyte leukemia (dated by TCRdb to 2021 to 2024). In terms of the full investigation: Among healthy controls, the CDR3 'QG' motif was associated with a particular HLA allele. The study compared the TCRbeta repertoires of patients with CD4+ T-cell large granular lymphocyte leukemia against the TCRbeta repertoires of healthy blood donors. Flow cytometry performed on FACSCanto II or FACSVerse showed that the purified fractions had more than 95% purity among lymphocytes. Summary of the overall study and its limitations: Main leukemic clonotypes were private to each patient, although about a quarter of the main leukemic clonotypes were found at low frequency in the non-leukemic repertoires of other patients. The data were not HLA-matched, and the relatively small sample size could explain the higher clonality seen in CD4+ compared with CD8+ T-LGLL. TRBV06-family usage was enriched among the top patient clones (8/27) compared with healthy controls (2/35). Greater clonality appeared to be present in CD4-sorted patient repertoires than in healthy CD4+ repertoires, and the difference was retained after the putative leukemic clones were removed.

TCRbeta rearrangements were sequenced from genomic DNA using the immunoSEQ assay at survey resolution. In the paper's pipeline: In the TCR sequencing data, the smallest productive clonotype frequency that could be detected was 2.59 x 10-5. Only productive TCRbeta rearrangements, defined as complete and in-frame sequences, were included in the analyses. The clonality of each sample was calculated as Simpson clonality in the immunoSEQ Analyzer version 3.0. Clones were binned by frequency as very rare, small, medium, large (1-20%) or hyperexpanded (>20%). OLGA 1.2.3 estimated generation probabilities, VDJtools produced V-gene circos plots, VDJdb was queried for specificities, and GLIPH identified CDR3 motifs. The table comes from immuneACCESS by way of TCRdb, which keeps in-frame sequences with V and J called. Part of the clones is missing from these tables; in studies checked, under half for an unresolved V gene and the rest for unknown reasons. The DNA was the basis for D and trimming; V, J and clone size are from that table. This sample holds roughly 48,000 clones; less than 85% were observed only once. Clones ranked in the top ten supply 1.5% to 1.7% of the sample.

The sample comprised CD4+ T cells from blood buffy coats. The source is a human donor in good health. The rearranged segments are TRBV2 and TRBJ2-6, and possibly TRBD2, on 6 matching bases. The sequenced DNA is TGTGCCAGTATTCAGGAGGGCGGTGGGGCCAACGTCCTGACTTTC. Its translation reads: CASIQEGGGANVLTF.